One T cell receptor beta chain is described in this entry. Its antigen is as yet unknown. Germline loops: CDR1 MDHEN, CDR2 SYDVKM. V was shortened by 4 bases and J by 0 bases, with 16 bases between the two germline ends. CDR3 length: 16 amino acids. TCRdb's table, derived via immunoSEQ multiplex PCR, lists solely in-frame clones and lacks some. The repertoire holds about 28,000 clones, with around 87% as singletons. As for time point: week 5, during vaccination. The investigators gave 300 ug of mutant IDH1 20-mer peptide in each vaccine dose, together with topical imiquimod. The data stem from a study of a mutant IDH1 vaccine in newly diagnosed glioma. Study information: All eight of the vaccinations patients received fell in weeks 1, 3, 5, 7, 11, 15, 19 and 23. Patients got their first vaccination 4-6 weeks after radiotherapy alone, or with temozolomide cycles. Most had both radiotherapy and temozolomide beforehand; others had only one.

This receptor was identified in a woman aged 35 to 49 with glioma. Some clones in this sample may be carry-over from other donors' samples. The specimen comprised peripheral blood mononuclear cells (PBMCs), sampled from a glioma patient whose treatment included an IDH1 peptide vaccine. This chain links TRBV28 with TRBJ2-7; D unresolved. In nucleotides, the CDR3 is TGTGCCAGCAGTTCCAACGACGCGGCAAACTCCTACGAGCAGTACTTC. Amino acids: CASSSNDAANSYEQYF. Full variable domain (remainder filled in from reference TRBV28 and TRBJ2-7): DVKVTQSSRYLVKRTGEKVFLECVQDMDHENMFWYRQDPGLGLRLIYFSYDVKMKEKGDIPEGYSVSREKKERFSLILESASTNQTSMYLCASSSNDAANSYEQYFGPGTRLTVT.